This TCR beta chain was captured by sequencing in a study of cytomegalovirus exposure and HLA in healthy donors (dated by TCRdb to 2016 to 2017). Background for the entire study: An earlier analysis of around 600 of the donors reported about 290 Gb of sequence data and some 100 million unique TCR beta sequences from about 179 million T cells. Genome-wide SNP genotypes for about 60% of the 666 donors were used in a later genetic analysis, which treated that subset as a discovery cohort. The study aimed to test whether signatures of past pathogen exposure could be identified by cataloging public T cell receptors. The genetic ancestry cluster associated with self-reported Caucasian donors included 70% to 85% of the roughly 390 genotyped donors. HLA typing covered class I and class II loci at four-digit resolution. Donor age, sex, ethnicity and CMV serostatus were collected together with the repertoire data. In a later analysis, previously published TCR beta repertoires from 550 to 700 donors were re-analyzed and high-resolution HLA genotyping was added so that TCR occurrence patterns could be studied. The study profiled the T cell repertoires of more than 500 subjects by immunosequencing and related them to cytomegalovirus serostatus. An earlier analysis of 587 of the donors applied high-throughput TCR beta sequencing to assess whether each TCR beta V gene segment acted as functional or pseudogenic. High-throughput TCR immunosequencing, statistical association of individual TCRs with disease status, and machine learning were combined to predict cytomegalovirus infection status. Among under 450 genotyped donors of the cohort, an average of around 240,000 unique TCR beta nucleotide sequences were sequenced per donor, 15% to 20% of them non-productive. An early release covering 500 to 750 HLA-typed donors comprised about 300 gigabases of sequencing data and around 80 million unique TCR sequences. Several DR-DQ haplotypes were treated as single units for association and clustering because of strong linkage in the cohort. All discovery cohort repertoires had been generated on a single sequencing platform. A separate validation cohort of about 110 different subjects was used in addition to the roughly 640-subject first cohort. Typing coverage differed by locus: A, B, C, DRB1 and DQB1 were typed in about 620-630 donors, DQA1 in around 500, DPA1 in nearly 610, and DPB1 in 472. The later analysis used no new phenotypic data to find candidate immune exposures, relying instead on TCR beta sequences and their occurrence across donors. What the work shows at the level of the full study, not this receptor alone: In a later analysis, TCR association rates were found to vary across HLA loci, with the most associated TCRs seen for DRB1 alleles and the fewest for HLA-C alleles. A further reported finding was that TCR beta sequences accurately predicted the HLA-A and HLA-B alleles for most subjects in the first cohort. It was suggested by the authors that the approach could potentially be generalized to other disease states and immunological phenotypes. Because counts were too low, roughly 17 rarely observed V segments, including chromosome 9 orphons, were left out of the earlier analysis of some 600 of the donors. A later analysis associated some 17,000 TCR beta sequences with specific HLA alleles at a false discovery rate of 0.05. A later analysis found that most CMV-associated TCR beta chains appeared HLA-restricted, with HLA associations seemingly driven largely by CMV exposure. The classifier was reported to diagnose cytomegalovirus status with high specificity and sensitivity in both the original and validation cohorts. The study listed 164 TCR beta chains as associated with cytomegalovirus. According to a later analysis, parvovirus B19, influenza, CMV and Epstein-Barr virus appeared linked to several top co-occurrence clusters. For the cohort, immune exposure information was limited to CMV serostatus. In an earlier analysis of a few hundred of the donors, most TCR beta V segments were observed in productive rearrangements about 87% or about 30% of the time, broadly matching IMGT annotations. In a later genetic analysis, a missense DCLRE1C variant was associated with V-gene and J-gene trimming of TCR beta chains, and the association was replicated in an independent cohort. Assigning TCR associations to individual alleles was difficult when HLA alleles, especially DR and DQ, strongly co-occurred. Because the 87-base-pair reads could not distinguish some IMGT-functional V segments, including TRBV6-2 and TRBV6-3, those segments were excluded. Three of the identified cytomegalovirus-associated TCR beta chains were confirmed in vitro to be specific for cytomegalovirus antigens. Across donors, most TCR sequences were observed very rarely, whereas some public TCRs were present in many individuals. The cohort was sequenced for TCR beta chains only, and without alpha or paired-chain data the features that could be detected were limited. A cluster of highly shared sequence variants was judged likely to be a technical artifact of the sequencing pipeline. Because HLA typing was missing for some donors at each locus, association tests included only the typed subset. Linkage disequilibrium might explain the correlated functional status among segregating V segments, but an unknown experimental factor could not be ruled out. In a later analysis, HLA-associated TCR beta chains were found to be more clonally expanded and to have lower generation probabilities than equally common non-associated chains. Compared with the roughly 700-donor mean, donors in an Asian-associated ancestry cluster had fewer N-insertions in productive TCRs, according to a later genetic analysis. The presence/absence analyses assumed that sequencing depth was roughly uniform across donors, and that assumption may not be true.

The cohort consisted of some 730 healthy bone marrow donors. All cohort members were sampled while nominally healthy, although unrecorded immune exposures were likely present. The donor tested CMV seropositive, placing the donor among the 290 or so seropositive members of the cohort. Every donor gave a peripheral blood sample, and the peripheral blood mononuclear cells from that sample were used for TCR beta sequencing. Genomic DNA was extracted from the blood cell samples with the Qiagen DNeasy Blood Extraction Kit. Receptors were amplified or captured by the immunoSEQ multiplex PCR assay. For the multiplex PCR, a mixture combining 60 forward primers for TCR Vbeta segments and 13 reverse primers for TCR Jbeta segments was used. The CDR3 region of rearranged TCR beta genes was amplified from genomic DNA by a multiplex PCR assay. On the Illumina HiSeq System, the amplified TCR beta libraries were sequenced as 87-base-pair reads. Turning to the authors' computational methods: Across the 640 or so repertoires, a later analysis counted 80 million or so unique TCR beta chains, approximately 12 million of which were shared by at least two donors. To remove PCR and sequencing errors, raw reads were error-corrected and collapsed into unique sequences using a nearest-neighbor algorithm that merged closely related sequences. V, D and J gene segments were assigned by aligning CDR3 sequences to IMGT reference sequences. Each retained sequence needed at least a six-nucleotide match to both a V gene segment and a J gene segment. A rearrangement was called productive if the CDR3 had no stop codons and remained in frame with V and J, and every other rearrangement was called non-productive. CDR3 was defined by IMGT convention, running from the second conserved V-encoded cysteine to the conserved J-encoded phenylalanine. The earlier analysis of a few hundred of the donors excluded sequences that lacked an unambiguous match to a single V gene segment. An earlier analysis of some 500 of the donors classified V segments as functional when productive rearrangements were above 56.7% and as segregating when the standard deviation between donors was above 5%. A statistical classification framework was built for diagnosing cytomegalovirus status from the catalog of TCR beta chain sequences. In a later analysis, TCR nucleotide sequences were compared against IMGT/GENE-DB human TR gene sequences so that V and J genes could be assigned. Using the TCRdist pipeline, a later analysis assigned CDR3 sequences along with most-parsimonious VDJ recombination scenarios. In a later analysis, every TCR beta chain was defined by the combination of its CDR3 amino acid sequence and its V-gene family, and reads without a unique V-gene family were dropped. To address suspected cross-contamination and a sequencing artifact, a later analysis removed some 620 highly shared, low-generation-probability nucleotide sequences. For each public chain, a later analysis derived a clonal expansion index from normalized ranks of inferred template counts within each repertoire. In a later analysis, generation probabilities were computed with a VDJ recombination model fitted to out-of-frame rearrangements, and the resulting probabilities were checked against IGoR. Hypergeometric tests were used in a later analysis to score TCR-TCR, TCR-HLA and TCR-CMV co-occurrence, with a repertoire-size bias correction applied to the TCR pairs. A later analysis estimated false discovery rates by permuting HLA or CMV assignments 20 times. A later analysis grouped co-occurring TCRs with DBSCAN, adding TCRdist sequence similarity when clustering within HLA-allele-positive subsets. Co-occurrence clustering excluded repertoires with fewer than 30,000 or more than 120,000 public chains, plus five with anomalous nucleotide sharing. Imported from immuneACCESS, the table was reduced by TCRdb to in-frame sequences with V and J called. These copies leave out some clones; in studies compared against another copy, an unresolved V gene accounts for under half, and the cause of the remainder is not known. V and J calls and clone size are those listed in that table; D and trimming were worked out from the DNA. Per the sample table, the count is about 170,000 clones. Approximately 0.8% of the sample comes from the top ten.

According to the germline V gene, CDR1 reads SGHVS and CDR2 reads FQNEAQ. The CDR3, from cysteine to phenylalanine, totals 16 residues. CDR3 DNA only is kept here, 48 bases in frame from base 1. V and J are trimmed by 3 bases and 1 base, and the gene matches miss 8 bases of the junction. As regards this clone: Its antigen specificity is not known.

The receptor chain draws on TRBV7-8 and TRBJ2-5, and 7 junctional nucleotides match TRBD2. The sequencing input was PBMCs. The sequence came from a woman between 18 and 29 years old in good health and CMV-seropositive. The CDR3 corresponds to CASSFMVAGGQETQYF. The DNA sequence is as follows: TGTGCCAGCAGCTTTATGGTAGCGGGCGGCCAAGAGACCCAGTACTTC.